A single T cell receptor beta chain is shown here with its context. Its antigen is currently unknown. V gave up 1 base and J gave up 0 bases; unmatched junction bases: 6. CDR1 is LNHNV, CDR2 YYDKDF, per germline (reference sequence). The CDR3 length is 17 residues. Primers for the PCR totalled 60 Vbeta and 13 Jbeta. Original handling: In a later analysis, of around 85 million unique beta chains, roughly 11 million appeared in at least two donors. Sequencing used immunoSEQ multiplex PCR; TCRdb keeps in-frame clones, though not all of them. The V and J calls and the clone size are those of that table, but D and trimming were determined from the DNA. Of 100,000 or so clones in the sample, roughly 15% were seen once. This sample was included in a study of cytomegalovirus exposure and HLA in healthy donors. Study information: When fewer than 500 donors were genotyped, approximately 81% of them were found to fall in the Caucasian-associated ancestry cluster.

Study observations and caveats: High sensitivity and specificity were reportedly achieved when the classifier diagnosed cytomegalovirus status. Several of the most significant clusters appeared linked to common viral pathogens, based on a later analysis.

Sequenced input: PBMCs. The sequence derives from a female donor in good health and CMV-seronegative. The rearrangement uses TRBV15 and TRBJ2-1, with 7 bases that match TRBD2. The DNA of the CDR3 is TGTGCCACCAGCAGAGGACTAGCTGAGAGCTCCTACAATGAGCAGTTCTTC. Protein product: CATSRGLAESSYNEQFF.